The rows below give T cell receptor beta chains drawn from one sample of a study of blood T cell repertoires in COVID-19. Only in-frame clones appear in the TCRdb table, and some are missing; sequencing was by immunoSEQ multiplex PCR. This sample has a few hundred thousand clones, with 90% found just once. The sequenced sample consisted of PBMCs or T cells enriched from blood (not recorded which). The receptors originated from a young man who had been exposed to COVID-19. The CDR3 runs from the conserved cysteine through the conserved F or W. D genes are given only for firm matches. The size field is filled for only some rows; it gives once, few, many or a size class.

once,NA,TRBV7-9,TRBJ2-7,CASSLASPGSYEQYF,TGTGCCAGCAGCTTAGCGTCTCCGGGATCTTACGAGCAGTACTTC
NA,NA,TRBV6-2/TRBV6-3,TRBJ2-4,CASSPAGLAKNIQYF,TGTGCCAGCAGTCCCGCGGGACTAGCCAAAAACATTCAGTACTTC
NA,NA,TRBV7-7,TRBJ2-2,CASSLSPGNTGELFF,TGTGCCAGCAGCTTATCCCCGGGTAACACCGGGGAGCTGTTTTTT
once,TRBD1,TRBV19,TRBJ2-7,CASTQSGTGGPPSYEQYF,TGTGCCAGTACCCAATCCGGGACAGGGGGCCCTCCCTCCTACGAGCAGTACTTC
NA,NA,TRBV27,TRBJ2-2,CASSPQMIRGRYTGELFF,TGTGCCAGCAGTCCACAGATGATCCGGGGTCGATACACCGGGGAGCTGTTTTTT
NA,TRBD1,TRBV4-2,TRBJ2-7,CASSQRQGTSYEQYF,TGTGCCAGCAGCCAAAGACAGGGGACGAGCTACGAGCAGTACTTC
NA,NA,TRBV11-2,TRBJ1-6,CASSQLLTGYSPLHF,TGTGCCAGCAGCCAACTCCTCACAGGGTACTCACCCCTCCACTTT
few,TRBD2,TRBV24-1,TRBJ2-1,CATSETTSGAYNEQFF,TGTGCCACCAGTGAAACGACTAGCGGGGCTTACAATGAGCAGTTCTTC
NA,TRBD1,TRBV29-1,TRBJ1-2,CSIWTGGAYGYTF,TGCAGCATCTGGACAGGGGGCGCCTATGGCTACACCTTC
NA,NA,TRBV5-1,TRBJ1-1,CASSLAPGRDTEAFF,TGCGCCAGCAGCTTGGCCCCCGGCAGGGACACTGAAGCTTTCTTT
NA,TRBD1,TRBV5-6,TRBJ1-3,CASSHDRGRRNTIYF,TGTGCCAGCAGCCACGACAGGGGGAGGCGAAACACCATATATTTT
few,TRBD1,TRBV19,TRBJ2-7,CASSPGDRSRYEQYF,TGTGCCAGTAGTCCCGGGGACAGGTCCCGGTACGAGCAGTACTTC
NA,NA,TRBV21-1,TRBJ1-2,CASSKRTLGRNYGYTF,TGTGCCAGCAGCAAGCGAACCTTGGGCCGAAACTATGGCTACACCTTC
NA,NA,TRBV7-9,TRBJ1-2,CASSLMGGMHGYTF,TGTGCCAGCAGCTTAATGGGGGGAATGCATGGCTACACCTTC
NA,NA,TRBV19,TRBJ1-1,CASSMNGVNTEAFF,TGTGCCAGTAGTATGAACGGAGTGAACACTGAAGCTTTCTTT
NA,NA,TRBV19,TRBJ2-3,CASTPRGRGAIDTQYF,TGTGCCAGTACTCCTCGGGGCAGGGGAGCGATAGATACGCAGTATTTT
once,NA,TRBV19,TRBJ2-7,CASSSRILLREQYF,TGTGCCAGTAGTTCCCGAATACTACTACGGGAGCAGTACTTC
NA,NA,TRBV7-9,TRBJ2-3,CASSPQNTQYF,TGTGCCAGCAGCCCCCAGAATACGCAGTATTTT
NA,NA,TRBV30,TRBJ1-1,CAWSKSSGGAFF,TGTGCCTGGAGTAAAAGCAGCGGGGGAGCTTTCTTT
NA,TRBD1,TRBV15,TRBJ2-5,CATSRGQGETQYF,TGTGCCACCAGCAGGGGACAGGGTGAGACCCAGTACTTC
NA,NA,TRBV5-5,TRBJ1-4,CASSLDGSRDEKLFF,TGTGCCAGCAGCTTGGATGGGAGTAGGGATGAAAAACTGTTTTTT
NA,NA,TRBV5-1,TRBJ1-5,CASSLGANQPQHF,TGCGCCAGCAGCTTGGGTGCGAATCAGCCCCAGCATTTT
NA,TRBD1,TRBV25-1,TRBJ1-2,CASSEYNRGIYGYTF,TGTGCCAGCAGTGAATATAACAGGGGAATCTATGGCTACACCTTC
NA,NA,TRBV7-9,TRBJ2-5,CASSLVGGALETQYF,TGTGCCAGCAGCTTAGTTGGGGGGGCGTTGGAGACCCAGTACTTC
NA,NA,TRBV21-1,TRBJ2-7,CASSKARSREGYEQYF,TGTGCCAGCAGCAAAGCTCGGTCCAGGGAGGGGTACGAGCAGTACTTC
NA,NA,TRBV10-2,TRBJ1-6,CASSESRLGGGPLHF,TGCGCCAGCAGTGAGTCTAGGCTAGGAGGAGGACCCCTCCACTTT
NA,NA,TRBV7-6,TRBJ2-1,CASSLAYRASMIYEQFF,TGTGCCAGCAGCTTAGCGTATCGGGCTAGCATGATCTATGAGCAGTTCTTC
NA,TRBD1,TRBV4-1,TRBJ2-2,CASSSDRGAGELFF,TGCGCCAGCAGCTCCGACAGGGGCGCCGGGGAGCTGTTTTTT
NA,TRBD2,TRBV6-5,TRBJ2-1,CASRTSGNDEQFF,TGTGCCAGTCGGACTAGCGGAAACGATGAGCAGTTCTTC
NA,NA,TRBV4-1,TRBJ2-7,CASSQRDSYEQYF,TGCGCCAGCAGCCAGAGAGACTCCTACGAGCAGTACTTC
NA,TRBD2,TRBV2,TRBJ2-3,CASSLSGEADTQYF,TGTGCCAGCAGTCTTAGCGGGGAAGCAGATACGCAGTATTTT
NA,NA,TRBV23-1,TRBJ2-7,CASRDTGEQDEQYF,TGCGCCAGCAGGGATACAGGTGAACAAGACGAGCAGTACTTC
once,NA,TRBV19,TRBJ2-3,CASSGWTGTDTQYF,TGTGCCAGTAGTGGTTGGACAGGCACAGATACGCAGTATTTT
NA,NA,TRBV15,TRBJ1-4,CATSSTGEKLFF,TGTGCCACCAGCAGCACAGGTGAAAAACTGTTTTTT
NA,NA,TRBV7-6,TRBJ1-4,CASSSPGSDEKLFF,TGTGCCAGCAGCTCGCCAGGGTCGGATGAAAAACTGTTTTTT
NA,NA,TRBV7-9,TRBJ1-3,CASSLEAPSGNTIYF,TGTGCCAGCAGCTTAGAAGCCCCCTCTGGAAACACCATATATTTT
NA,NA,TRBV5-1,TRBJ2-1,CASSPGVGFSYNEQFF,TGCGCCAGCAGCCCGGGGGTGGGGTTCTCCTACAATGAGCAGTTCTTC
NA,NA,TRBV18,TRBJ1-1,CASSPRNSGGTNTEAFF,TGTGCCAGCTCACCACGGAACTCCGGGGGGACGAACACTGAAGCTTTCTTT
NA,NA,TRBV14,TRBJ1-1,CASSQALNTEAFF,TGTGCCAGCAGCCAAGCTCTTAACACTGAAGCTTTCTTT
once,TRBD1,TRBV5-1,TRBJ2-5,CASSGGQGARETQYF,TGCGCCAGCAGCGGGGGACAGGGGGCGAGAGAGACCCAGTACTTC
NA,NA,TRBV3-1/TRBV3-2,TRBJ1-1,CASATQTNTEAFF,TGTGCCAGCGCCACCCAGACAAACACTGAAGCTTTCTTT
NA,TRBD1,TRBV29-1,TRBJ2-1,CSVKGQGDEQFF,TGCAGCGTCAAAGGACAGGGCGATGAGCAGTTCTTC
NA,NA,TRBV15,TRBJ1-1,CATSRVTGPTEAFF,TGTGCCACCAGCAGAGTTACAGGGCCTACTGAAGCTTTCTTT
NA,NA,TRBV5-1,TRBJ2-3,CASSLSGSRTDTQYF,TGCGCCAGCAGCTTGTCCGGGTCACGCACAGATACGCAGTATTTT
NA,NA,TRBV5-4,TRBJ2-7,CASSRGTSREVLVEQYF,TGTGCCAGCAGCAGGGGGACAAGCAGGGAAGTTTTAGTGGAGCAGTACTTC
NA,NA,TRBV18,TRBJ1-1,CASSPAGTTATEAFF,TGTGCCAGCTCACCCGCAGGGACTACGGCCACTGAAGCTTTCTTT
few,NA,TRBV2,TRBJ1-5,CASVLSNRNQPQHF,TGTGCCAGTGTACTTTCAAACAGGAATCAGCCCCAGCATTTT
NA,TRBD2,TRBV11-2,TRBJ2-1,CASSLRGGDVDNEQFF,TGTGCCAGCAGCTTACGGGGGGGGGACGTAGACAATGAGCAGTTCTTC
NA,TRBD2,TRBV7-8,TRBJ2-1,CASSFPRTSANEQFF,TGTGCCAGCAGCTTCCCTCGGACTAGCGCCAATGAGCAGTTCTTC
NA,NA,TRBV4-1,TRBJ2-1,CASSQSGNEQFF,TGCGCCAGCAGCCAATCAGGCAATGAGCAGTTCTTC
NA,NA,TRBV6-6,TRBJ2-3,CASSYGEGDRTDTQYF,TGTGCCAGCAGTTATGGTGAGGGGGACCGCACAGATACGCAGTATTTT
NA,TRBD1,TRBV2,TRBJ1-5,CASSDTGGQPQHF,TGTGCCAGCAGTGATACAGGGGGTCAGCCCCAGCATTTT
NA,NA,TRBV5-4,TRBJ2-3,CASSFGGKNTQYF,TGTGCCAGCAGCTTTGGCGGAAAAAATACGCAGTATTTT
once,NA,TRBV24-1,TRBJ2-3,CATSDPGTDDTDTQYF,TGTGCCACCAGTGACCCCGGGACTGACGACACAGATACGCAGTATTTT
NA,NA,TRBV9,TRBJ1-4,CASSVGPGGGEKLFF,TGTGCCAGCAGCGTAGGTCCGGGGGGCGGTGAAAAACTGTTTTTT
NA,NA,TRBV19,TRBJ1-5,CASSIDRRGNQPQHF,TGTGCCAGTAGTATAGATCGACGGGGCAATCAGCCCCAGCATTTT
NA,TRBD1,TRBV5-1,TRBJ2-1,CASSTNAGGAGSEQFF,TGCGCCAGCAGTACTAACGCAGGGGGCGCGGGTAGTGAGCAGTTCTTC